This record concerns one TCR beta chain sequence. The antigen is undetermined. The data were obtained in a study of a mutant IDH1 vaccine in newly diagnosed glioma. Time point in this sample: week 23, last vaccination. Every single dose of the vaccine, 300 ug of mutant IDH1 20-mer peptide, came with topical imiquimod. The CDR3 sequence is 15 residues long. This table comes from immunoSEQ multiplex PCR, and its TCRdb copy is limited to in-frame clones, with some not included. Of almost 85,000 clones in the sample, about 82% were seen once. This TCR derives from a man under 40 with glioma. Some clones in this sample may be carry-over from other donors' samples. This chain uses TRBV21-1 with TRBJ1-2; the DNA was not used to check the table's D call, TRBD1. TRBV21-1 is noted as a pseudogene. Source: PBMCs, taken from a glioma patient whose treatment included an IDH1 peptide vaccine. In DNA, the CDR3 is TGTGCCAGCAGCAAAGTTTGGCCCGCAAGTTATGGCTACACCTTC. It translates to CASSKVWPASYGYTF.